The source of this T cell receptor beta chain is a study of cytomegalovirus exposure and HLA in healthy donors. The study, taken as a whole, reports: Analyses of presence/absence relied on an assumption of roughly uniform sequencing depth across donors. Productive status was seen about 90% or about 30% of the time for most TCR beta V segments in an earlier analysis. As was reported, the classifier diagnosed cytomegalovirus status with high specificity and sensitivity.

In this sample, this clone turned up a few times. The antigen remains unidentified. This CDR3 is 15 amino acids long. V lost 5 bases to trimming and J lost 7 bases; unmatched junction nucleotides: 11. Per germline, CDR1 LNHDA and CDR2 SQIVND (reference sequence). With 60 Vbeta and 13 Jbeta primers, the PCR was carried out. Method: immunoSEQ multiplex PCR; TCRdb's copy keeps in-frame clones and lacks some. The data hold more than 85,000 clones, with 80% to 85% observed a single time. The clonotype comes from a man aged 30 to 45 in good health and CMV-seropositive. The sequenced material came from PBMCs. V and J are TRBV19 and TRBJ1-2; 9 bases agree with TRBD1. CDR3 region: CASSPEDRGIGGYTF. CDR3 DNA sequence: TGTGCCAGTAGTCCTGAGGACAGGGGAATAGGTGGCTACACCTTC.